The 2 T cell receptor beta chains below were found in one sample sequenced in a study of Ad26.COV2.S vaccination and SARS-CoV-2 variants. TCRdb keeps only in-frame clones here, not all; method: immunoSEQ multiplex PCR. The sample carries 400,000 to 450,000 clones, more than 80% recorded once. Treatment in this sample: 15 to 20 received Ad26.COV2.S at low or high dose, single or two shots; 5 received placebo; per-sample allocation not given. Day 63 after the first vaccine or placebo injection was the time point for sampling. Sample: peripheral blood, taken in a trial of Ad26.COV2.S vaccine versus placebo. These receptors all stem from a person between 18 and 65 years old who received the Ad26.COV2.S COVID-19 vaccine or a placebo.

V usage is TRBV6-2 or TRBV6-3 and J usage is TRBJ2-3; D unclear. This CDR3 comprises 15 residues. Germline V CDR1 and CDR2: MNHEY, SVGEGT. Trimming shortened V by 3 bases and J by 0 bases, and 10 bases separated the two germline ends. For the CDR3, the DNA is TGTGCCAGCAGTTATTTACTTTCTAGCACAGATACGCAGTATTTT. This translates into CASSYLLSSTDTQYF.

The chain uses TRBV5-6 and TRBJ1-2, with unresolved D. Germline V gives CDR1 SGHDT, CDR2 YYEEEE. The CDR3 covers 14 residues. V dropped 4 bases and J dropped 6 bases, with 16 bases sitting between them. This chain's CDR3 is CASSTGTGNHGYTF. The CDR3 DNA reads TGTGCCAGCAGCACTGGAACCGGGAACCATGGCTACACCTTC.